There are a few counts of the clone carrying this T cell receptor (beta chain). Antigen specificity is unknown. These data are taken from a study of beta chain features in type 1 diabetes. Overall study findings and caveats: Among all four CD4+ subsets, Type 1 diabetes patients had TCRB CDR3s that were moderately but significantly shorter. PCR may have favored shorter templates equally in patients and controls.

V was clipped by 7 bases and J by 3 bases; unmatched bases: 4. There are 12 residues in the CDR3. Germline CDR1 and CDR2: SQVTM and ANQGSEA. TCRB transcripts that were expressed got sequenced, as all of the isolated RNA had been reverse transcribed. Profiling relied on immunoSEQ multiplex PCR, and the TCRdb table lists in-frame clones only, not all of them. The sample shows roughly 330,000 clones, approximately 13% of them seen only once. The chain is built from TRBV29-1 and TRBJ1-2; 8 bases match TRBD1. What was sequenced was naive CD4+ T cells from blood. The source is a woman aged 18-35 years with type 1 diabetes. CDR3 DNA: TGCAGCGGGTTGGACAGGGACTATGGCTACACCTTC. Encoded protein: CSGLDRDYGYTF.